This T cell receptor (beta chain) stems from a study of cytomegalovirus exposure and HLA in healthy donors. Study outcomes and limitations: Later analysis found that TCR beta chains associated with HLA were more clonally expanded than other, equally common chains.

The PCR contained 60 Vbeta and 13 Jbeta primers. This table comes from immunoSEQ multiplex PCR, and its TCRdb copy is limited to in-frame clones, with some not included. The sample includes some 120,000 clones, around four fifths of them seen just once. With regard to this clone: Its antigen is unknown.

Unrecorded immune exposure was likely among donors, who were nominally healthy when sampled. The sequenced sample consisted of PBMCs. The receptor was derived from a male donor in good health and CMV-seropositive.

The chain's CDR3 is CASSPSGGPTHEQYF. Here the CDR3 DNA reads TGTGCCAGCTCACCGTCAGGGGGGCCTACCCACGAGCAGTACTTC. V gene TRBV18 combines with J gene TRBJ2-7; D perhaps matches TRBD1 (7 bases). The CDR3 loop spans 15 amino acids. Germline CDR1 is KGHSH and CDR2 is LQKENI. Trimming pared 3 bases from V and 5 bases from J, leaving 17 bases between.